Detailed here is one TCR beta chain. As originally analysed: Scientists estimated how many nucleated cells there were by amplifying reference gene primers. Assay used: immunoSEQ multiplex PCR; TCRdb lists only in-frame clones, some missing. D and trimming come from the DNA, and the V and J calls and clone size come from that table. The repertoire holds about 180,000 clones, with around 89% as singletons. The V and J ends lost 3 bases and 4 bases, in that order; junction bases with no gene match: 8. This CDR3 is built from 16 residues. Germline assignment: CDR1 SGHRS and CDR2 YFSETQ. This entry comes from a study of blood T cell repertoires in COVID-19. Across the study: The United States, Italy and Spain provided the acute and convalescent COVID-19 samples. Sample material is recorded as cDNA or gDNA derived from T cells, B-cell-depleted T cells, or PBMCs.

The sample comprised peripheral blood. The chain combines TRBV5-1 with TRBJ2-2, with 8 bases aligning to TRBD1. The receptor comes from a man aged 18 to 29 who had recovered from COVID-19. Here the CDR3 DNA reads TGCGCCAGCAGCTCTTCCGGACAGGGCGGCACCGGGGAGCTGTTTTTT. Translation gives CASSSSGQGGTGELFF.